Listed here are 27 T cell receptor beta chains from one sample, sequenced in a study of low-dose radiotherapy and immunotherapy resistance in tumors. Sample time point: after trial treatment. Treatment: LDRT plus nivolumab, ipilimumab, low-dose cyclophosphamide and aspirin (RACIN trial). Covering alpha and beta chains, TRAV- and TRBV-specific primers were used for the first-strand cDNA. With a V-primer adapter and a constant-region primer, TCRs were amplified for roughly 21 PCR cycles. TCRdb ran MiXCR on the reads and lists one entry per CDR3 protein. This table has approximately 30,000 distinct CDR3 sequences, approximately 54% appearing once. The material was PBMCs, obtained after low-dose radiotherapy plus immunotherapy. All receptors derive from a male donor with gallbladder cancer.

This clonotype has only a few counts. The junction and the germline gene differ at one end; a read error may be behind it. The J gene is TRBJ2-3, the V gene TRBV2; 9 bases are shared with TRBD1. The CDR3 totals 13 residues. Germline CDR1 is SNHLY and CDR2 is FYNNEI. CDR3 sequence (DNA): TGTGCCAGCAGTGAAACGGGACAGGGATCAGCGGGATTT. Amino acids: CASSETGQGSAGF.

The chain uses TRBV7-3 and TRBJ1-1, with a weak D call TRBD1 (5 bases). Per the germline V gene, CDR1 is SGHTA and CDR2 is FQGTGA. Trimming left V 2 bases short and J 5 bases short, with 9 bases between. The CDR3 is 13 residues long. CDR3 residues: CASSLGGETEAFF. The CDR3 DNA is TGTGCCAGCAGCTTAGGGGGGGAGACTGAAGCTTTCTTT. Filled out from reference TRBV7-3 and TRBJ1-1, the complete variable domain reads GAGVSQTPSNKVTEKGKYVELRCDPISGHTALYWYRQSLGQGPEFLIYFQGTGAADDSGLPNDRFFAVRPEGSVSTLKIQRTERGDSAVYLCASSLGGETEAFFGQGTRLTVV.

The V and J genes are TRBV6-2 or TRBV6-3 and TRBJ1-6, with 9 bases fitting TRBD1. CDR1 and CDR2 from the germline V gene are MNHEY and SVGEGT. The CDR3 extends over 15 amino acids. The V and J ends lost 2 bases and 10 bases, in that order; junction bases with no gene match: 6. The CDR3 region has the DNA TGTGCCAGCAGTTACGACAGGGGGGGGGAATCACCCCTCCACTTT. It codes for CASSYDRGGESPLHF.

The chain uses TRBV13 and TRBJ1-5; 10 positions match TRBD1. The V segment lost 0 bases and the J segment 4 bases; nucleotides outside the gene matches: 3. CDR1 is PRHDT and CDR2 is FYEKMQ in the germline V gene (reference sequence). This CDR3 is built from 16 residues. The CDR3, as DNA: TGTGCCAGCAGCTTAGGGTGGACAGGGGGAAATCAGCCCCAGCATTTT. Protein: CASSLGWTGGNQPQHF.

This clonotype was detected many times. V gene TRBV4-2 combines with J gene TRBJ1-6; the match to TRBD1 covers 7 bases. Germline CDR1 and CDR2: LGHNA and YNFKEQ. The ends lost 5 bases at V and 4 bases at J; junction bases unmatched: 11. The CDR3 is made up of 17 amino acids. CDR3 nucleotides: TGTGCCAGCAGCGCTCCGGGGCAGGGGGTTTATAATTCACCCCTCCACTTT. Its protein is CASSAPGQGVYNSPLHF.

This chain uses TRBV5-1 with TRBJ2-1; 10 nucleotides match TRBD2. The CDR3 has 15 amino acids. Trimming took 0 bases from V and 3 from J; bases not matched to a gene: 0. Germline CDR1 is SGHRS and CDR2 is YFSETQ. DNA for the CDR3: TGCGCCAGCAGCTTGGTAGCGGGGGGCTACAATGAGCAGTTCTTC. Its protein product is CASSLVAGGYNEQFF.

CDR3 coding DNA: TGCGCCAGCAGCCGGGGTGACAGGGATCTACCCTACGAGCAGTACTTC. As protein: CASSRGDRDLPYEQYF. This sequence joins TRBV5-1 and TRBJ2-7; 7 bases are a match to TRBD1. V lost 4 bases and J lost 2; bases outside the gene matches: 12. This CDR3 spans 16 amino acids. The germline V gene has CDR1 SGHRS and CDR2 YFSETQ.

This clonotype showed up many times. J is TRBJ2-5 and V is TRBV5-1; 11 nucleotides agree with TRBD2. Germline V gives CDR1 SGHRS, CDR2 YFSETQ. CDR3 length: 16 amino acids. Trimming removed 4 bases from V and 4 bases from J; junction bases left unmatched: 9. The CDR3 nucleotides are TGCGCCAGCAGCCCCCATAGCGGGAGGGCGGGAGAGACCCAGTACTTC. This translates into CASSPHSGRAGETQYF.

This clonotype is termed medium-sized. The J gene is TRBJ2-3, the V gene TRBV5-1; tentatively, D is TRBD1 (6 bases). Between the trimmed V and J ends, which lost 0 bases and 2 bases, there was a span of 10 bases. The CDR3 has 15 residues. CDR1 is SGHRS, CDR2 YFSETQ, per germline. In DNA, the CDR3 is TGCGCCAGCAGCTTGGGGGACAAACTCACAGATACGCAGTATTTT. Its protein product is CASSLGDKLTDTQYF. The variable domain in full, with the rest retrieved from reference TRBV5-1 and TRBJ2-3, is KAGVTQTPRYLIKTRGQQVTLSCSPISGHRSVSWYQQTPGQGLQFLFEYFSETQRNKGNFPGRFSGRQFSNSRSEMNVSTLELGDSALYLCASSLGDKLTDTQYFGPGTRLTVL.

This clonotype was seen more than once but under ten times. The genes are TRBV7-9 and TRBJ1-2; 7 positions agree with TRBD1. V shed 5 bases and J 3 bases; nucleotides not matched to a gene: 6. This CDR3 is built from 14 residues. The germline gives CDR1 SEHNR, CDR2 FQNEAQ (reference sequence). The CDR3 loop reads CASSTTGTDYGYTF. The CDR3 bases are TGTGCCAGCAGCACGACCGGGACAGACTATGGCTACACCTTC.

This clonotype occurred many times. CDR3 DNA: TGTGCCAGCAGCCTACTCAGGGGTGGAGCTGAAGCTTTCTTT. Its protein is CASSLLRGGAEAFF. The chain has TRBV7-6 and TRBJ1-1; weak D call: TRBD1 (6 bases). The V end was cut by 5 bases, the J end by 6 bases, with 16 bases between. This CDR3 has 14 residues. Germline V gene sequence: CDR1 SGHVS, CDR2 FNYEAQ. Using reference TRBV7-6 and TRBJ1-1 for the parts outside the CDR3, the full variable domain is GAGVSQSPRYKVTKRGQDVALRCDPISGHVSLYWYRQALGQGPEFLTYFNYEAQQDKSGLPNDRFSAERPEGSISTLTIQRTEQRDSAMYRCASSLLRGGAEAFFGQGTRLTVV.

The chain uses TRBV5-1 and TRBJ2-7; 7 bases are shared with TRBD2. V shed 0 bases and J 6 bases; nucleotides not matched to a gene: 6. The CDR3 covers 14 residues. Germline V gives CDR1 SGHRS, CDR2 YFSETQ. CDR3 loop: CASSLEGTGGEQYF. DNA for the CDR3: TGCGCCAGCAGCTTGGAAGGCACGGGAGGCGAGCAGTACTTC.

This chain links TRBV7-8 with TRBJ1-2; 7 nucleotides match TRBD1. The germline CDR1 and CDR2 sequences are SGHVS and FQNEAQ. The CDR3 has 15 amino acids. Trimming at V came to 2 bases and at J to 4 bases, leaving 7 bases not matched to a gene. The CDR3 loop is CASSLSAGQFYGYTF. The CDR3 nucleotides read TGTGCCAGCAGCTTATCTGCGGGACAGTTCTATGGCTACACCTTC.

As to this clonotype: An end of the junction differs from the germline gene, which may be a read error. V usage is TRBV28 and J usage is TRBJ2-2; 9 bases agree with TRBD1. The CDR3 has 16 residues. CDR1 and CDR2 (germline): MDHEN, SYDVKM. The CDR3 DNA follows: TGTGCCAGCAGTACCCCCGGGACAGGGAACCCCGGGGAGCTGTTTTTT. Protein: CASSTPGTGNPGELFF. The full variable domain, with the rest looked up from reference TRBV28 and TRBJ2-2, is DVKVTQSSRYLVKRTGEKVFLECVQDMDHENMFWYRQDPGLGLRLIYFSYDVKMKEKGDIPEGYSVSREKKERFSLILESASTNQTSMYLCASSTPGTGNPGELFFGEGSRLTVL.

This clonotype is judged medium-sized. This chain connects TRBV5-4 to TRBJ2-1, with D possibly matching TRBD1 (6 bases). CDR3 length: 15 residues. Germline V CDR1 and CDR2: SGHNT, YYREEE (reference sequence). V lost 0 bases and J lost 5, with 12 bases in between. This chain's CDR3 is CASSLGGGPHNEQFF. CDR3 DNA: TGTGCCAGCAGCTTGGGAGGGGGTCCTCACAATGAGCAGTTCTTC.

This clonotype was seen at least ten times. The chain links TRBV6-5 to TRBJ2-6; a weak D match, TRBD1 (7 bases). Germline V gene data show CDR1 as MNHEY and CDR2 as SVGAGI. Deletions cut 2 bases from V and 9 bases from J, with 14 bases between. This CDR3 has 15 amino acids. CDR3 in DNA: TGTGCCAGCAGTTACGTTTCAGGGGGAGGCAACGTCCTGACTTTC. It encodes CASSYVSGGGNVLTF.

There are many counts of this clonotype. The V and J genes are TRBV30 and TRBJ1-2; 8 positions match TRBD1. This CDR3 spans 14 amino acids. V lost 3 bases and J lost 8; bases outside the gene matches: 11. Germline CDR1 is GTSNPN and CDR2 is SVGIG (reference sequence). CDR3 amino acids: CAWRGGDRGEGYTF. The CDR3 nucleotides read TGTGCCTGGAGGGGGGGCGACAGGGGAGAAGGCTACACCTTC.

At least ten counts were recorded for this clonotype. The chain employs TRBV27 and TRBJ1-5; no clear D gene. V was clipped by 5 bases and J by 6 bases, with 8 bases between them. Germline lookup yields CDR1 MNHEY and CDR2 SMNVEV (reference sequence). The CDR3 contains 12 residues. CDR3 DNA sequence: TGTGCCAGCAGTGAAGCGGGTCAGCCCCAGCATTTT. It yields the protein CASSEAGQPQHF.

The chain has TRBV12-3 or TRBV12-4 and TRBJ2-1; a weak D match, TRBD2 (6 bases). The CDR3 has 16 amino acids. The ends were cut back, 2 bases at V and 0 bases at J, with 11 bases in the middle. CDR3 sequence reads: CASSLYGGRSYNEQFF. As DNA, the CDR3 is TGTGCCAGCAGTTTATACGGGGGACGCTCCTACAATGAGCAGTTCTTC.

J is TRBJ2-7 and V is TRBV18; D not resolved. CDR1 KGHSH and CDR2 LQKENI come from the germline V gene. There are 12 residues in the CDR3. Trimming took off 6 bases at V and 6 bases at J, with 12 bases between the two ends. The CDR3 protein is CASSREPGEQYF. The CDR3 nucleotides are TGTGCCAGCTCCCGAGAGCCTGGCGAGCAGTACTTC.

V is TRBV6-1 and J is TRBJ2-7; 8 bases agree with TRBD2. Unmatched junction bases numbered 9, after V lost 6 bases and J lost 2 bases. The CDR3 spans 15 residues. Germline values: CDR1 MNHNS, CDR2 SASEGT. CDR3 residues: CASSHGGASTYEQYF. Here the CDR3 DNA reads TGTGCCAGCAGCCACGGGGGGGCGTCCACCTACGAGCAGTACTTC.

This chain uses TRBV7-9 with TRBJ2-7; D is possibly TRBD1 (5 bases). Germline CDR1 is SEHNR and CDR2 is FQNEAQ (reference sequence). The CDR3 consists of 12 residues. The V gene lost 0 bases and the J gene lost 5 bases, with 5 bases spanning the gap. CDR3 loop: CASSLAGDEQYF. CDR3 nucleotide sequence: TGTGCCAGCAGCTTAGCAGGGGACGAGCAGTACTTC.

This clonotype was picked up many times. This chain uses TRBV5-1 with TRBJ2-1; no definite D call. Germline V gene lookup returns CDR1 SGHRS and CDR2 YFSETQ. This CDR3 region has 15 residues. The V gene lost 4 bases and the J gene lost 5 bases, with 16 bases spanning the gap. The CDR3 region has the DNA TGCGCCAGCAGCCAAGTCGGGCAGCGTAACAATGAGCAGTTCTTC. This codes for CASSQVGQRNNEQFF.

J is TRBJ2-5 and V is TRBV4-3; D is unresolved. With 5 bases removed from V and 5 bases from J, the gap between germline ends came to 12 bases. CDR1 is LGHNA and CDR2 is YSLEER in the germline V gene. CDR3 size: 13 residues. CDR3 amino acids: CASSSVVGETQYF. CDR3 nucleotides: TGCGCCAGCAGCTCCGTTGTCGGGGAGACCCAGTACTTC.

V and J are TRBV7-2 and TRBJ2-6, with D unclear. Trimming left V 1 base short and J 1 base short, with 8 bases between. The CDR3 sequence is 16 residues long. Germline V gene data show CDR1 as SGHTA and CDR2 as FQGNSA. CDR3 loop: CASSLVGSSGANVLTF. DNA of the CDR3: TGTGCCAGCAGCTTAGTGGGGTCGTCTGGGGCCAACGTCCTGACTTTC.

J is TRBJ1-5 and V is TRBV20-1; TRBD1 is a possible D gene (5 bases). V lost 3 bases, J lost 6 bases, and 9 bases lay in between. Germline V lookup: CDR1 DFQATT, CDR2 SNEGSKA (reference sequence). The CDR3 consists of 12 residues. CDR3 DNA: TGCAGTGCTAGGGACGGGGCTCAGCCCCAGCATTTT. This codes for CSARDGAQPQHF.

By share, this clonotype counts as medium-sized. The rearrangement uses TRBV5-4 and TRBJ2-4; 9 bases match TRBD2. The germline gives CDR1 SGHNT, CDR2 YYREEE (reference sequence). This CDR3 is built from 16 residues. V lost 5 bases to trimming and J lost 1 base; unmatched junction nucleotides: 7. The CDR3 reads CASSGVSGGAKNIQYF. The CDR3 DNA reads TGTGCCAGCAGTGGGGTCAGCGGGGGGGCCAAAAACATTCAGTACTTC.